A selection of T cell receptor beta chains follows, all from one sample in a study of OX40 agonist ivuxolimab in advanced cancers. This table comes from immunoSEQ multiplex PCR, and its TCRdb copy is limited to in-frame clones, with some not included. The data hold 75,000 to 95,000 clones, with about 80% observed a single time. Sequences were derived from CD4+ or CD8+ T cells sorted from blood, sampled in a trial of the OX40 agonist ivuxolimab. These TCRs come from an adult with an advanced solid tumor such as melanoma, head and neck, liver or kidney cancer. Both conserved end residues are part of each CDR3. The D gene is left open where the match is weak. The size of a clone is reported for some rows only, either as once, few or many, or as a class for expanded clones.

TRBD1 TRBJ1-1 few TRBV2 TGTGCCAGCAGAGAGTCGGGGACAGGGGGCAAGACTGAAGCTTTCTTT CASRESGTGGKTEAFF
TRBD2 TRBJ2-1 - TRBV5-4 TGTGCCAGCAGCTTAGAGCGGGAGTCCTACAATGAGCAGTTCTTC CASSLERESYNEQFF
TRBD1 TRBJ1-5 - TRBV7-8 TGTGCCAGCAGCTTTTCCCGGGACAGTAATCAGCCCCAGCATTTT CASSFSRDSNQPQHF
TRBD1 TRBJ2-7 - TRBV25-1 TGTGCCAGCAGTCGGGGACAGACCTACGAGCAGTACTTC CASSRGQTYEQYF
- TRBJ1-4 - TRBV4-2 TGTGCCAGCAGCCAAGATCTTGGTGAAAAACTGTTTTTT CASSQDLGEKLFF
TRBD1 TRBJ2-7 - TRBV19 TGTGCCAGTAGTTTGGGACAGGTCTACGAGCAGTACTTC CASSLGQVYEQYF
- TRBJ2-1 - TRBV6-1 TGTGCCAGCAGTGAAAATGAACAGAAGCAGTTCTTC CASSENEQKQFF
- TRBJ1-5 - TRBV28 TGTGCCAGCAACGATATCTCGGGGGATCAGCCCCAGCATTTT CASNDISGDQPQHF
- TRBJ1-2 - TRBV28 TGTGCCAGCAGTTTACGAGGGGAGGGCTACACCTTC CASSLRGEGYTF
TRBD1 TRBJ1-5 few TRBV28 TGTGCCAGCAGTACTCTAGGACAGGGCGTCTTCTCGTCCAATCAGCCCCAGCATTTT CASSTLGQGVFSSNQPQHF
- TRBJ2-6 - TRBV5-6 TGTGCCAGCAGCCGACTGGACTCTGGGGCCAACGTCCTGACTTTC CASSRLDSGANVLTF
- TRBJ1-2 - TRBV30 TGTGCCTCCCGGCGGGATGGCTACACCTTC CASRRDGYTF
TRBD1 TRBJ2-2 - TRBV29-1 TGCAGCGGAGGACAGGGGAGCGGGGAGCTGTTTTTT CSGGQGSGELFF
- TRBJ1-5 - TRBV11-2 TGTGCCAGCAGCTTATCGGGGGTTCAGGGTCAGCCCCAGCATTTT CASSLSGVQGQPQHF
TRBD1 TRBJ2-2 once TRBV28 TGTGCCAGCAGCCGGGGGACAGGTTCCACCGGGGAGCTGTTTTTT CASSRGTGSTGELFF
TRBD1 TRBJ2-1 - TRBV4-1 TGCGCCAGCAGCCAAGAAGGAGCACCGGGACAGGGAGTCCACAATGAGCAGTTCTTC CASSQEGAPGQGVHNEQFF
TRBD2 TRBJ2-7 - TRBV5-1 TGCGCCAGCAGCCCGACTAGCGGGATAAACTACGAGCAGTACTTC CASSPTSGINYEQYF
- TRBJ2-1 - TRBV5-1 TGCGCCAGCAGTCTGGGGGTTGGCAATGAGCAGTTCTTC CASSLGVGNEQFF
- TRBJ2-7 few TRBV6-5 TGTGCCAGCAGCCAGGGGGGACTAACCTACGAGCAGTACTTC CASSQGGLTYEQYF
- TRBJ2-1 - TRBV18 TGTGCCAGCTCAAAGCAGGGGCTCGGAAATGAGCAGTTCTTC CASSKQGLGNEQFF
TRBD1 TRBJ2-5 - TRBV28 TGTGCCAGCAGTTCTCCGGCAGGGGGCCGTAGAGAGCAGTACTTC CASSSPAGGRREQYF
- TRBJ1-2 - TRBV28 TGTGCCAGCAGTCGCCGACAGAGCTACACCTTC CASSRRQSYTF
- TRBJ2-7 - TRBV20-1 TGCAGTGCTAGTGATCGCTACGAGCAGTACTTC CSASDRYEQYF
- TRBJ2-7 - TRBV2 TGTGCCAGCAGTGCCAGCTACGAGCAGTACTTC CASSASYEQYF
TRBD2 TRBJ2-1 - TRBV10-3 TGTGCCATCGGGCTAGCGGGAGGAAATGAGCAGTTCTTC CAIGLAGGNEQFF
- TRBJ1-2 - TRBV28 TGTGCCAGCAGTATGGGCACAGGGTGGAACTATGGCTACACCTTC CASSMGTGWNYGYTF
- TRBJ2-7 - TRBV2 TGTGCCAGCAGTGACGGCCGACCCCCCTACGAGCAGTACTTC CASSDGRPPYEQYF
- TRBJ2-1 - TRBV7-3 TGTGCCAGCAGCTCTACACACGGCTCCTACAATGAGCAGTTCTTC CASSSTHGSYNEQFF
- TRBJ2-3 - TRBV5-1 TGCGCCAGCAGCTTGGCTGGCGACAGCATATATACGCAGTATTTT CASSLAGDSIYTQYF
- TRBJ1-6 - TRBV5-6 TGTGCCAGCAGCTGGGGGAAAACCAATTCACCCCTCCACTTT CASSWGKTNSPLHF
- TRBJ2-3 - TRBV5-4 TGTGCCAGCAGCTTGTATACTCTCACAGATACGCAGTATTTT CASSLYTLTDTQYF
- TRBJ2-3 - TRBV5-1 TGCGCCAGCTACTCCGGGGGATTATTGACAGATACGCAGTATTTT CASYSGGLLTDTQYF
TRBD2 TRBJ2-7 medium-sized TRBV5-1 TGCGCCAGCAGCTTGGAGCGGGGGGCTCGGCCCTACGAGCAGTACTTC CASSLERGARPYEQYF
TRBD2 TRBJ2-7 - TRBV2 TGTGCCAGCAAGCGGGAAGGGGACTACGAGCAGTACTTC CASKREGDYEQYF
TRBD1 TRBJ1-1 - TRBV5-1 TGCGCCAGCAGCACTCACGTGGCAGGGGGCTTTGAAGCTTTCTTT CASSTHVAGGFEAFF
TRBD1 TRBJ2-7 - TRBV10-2 TGCGCCAGCAACGACAGGGGGCTGACCTACGAGCAGTACTTC CASNDRGLTYEQYF
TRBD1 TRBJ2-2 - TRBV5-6 TGTGCCAGCAGCTTGGCCAACAGGGGGCAGAATATCGGGGAGCTGTTTTTT CASSLANRGQNIGELFF
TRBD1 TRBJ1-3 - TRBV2 TGTGCCAGCAGTGAAGTGTGGGGACAGGGGAGCACCATATATTTT CASSEVWGQGSTIYF
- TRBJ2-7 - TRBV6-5 TGTGCCAGCAGCCTCAGCCTAGACGAGTCCTACGAGCAGTACTTC CASSLSLDESYEQYF
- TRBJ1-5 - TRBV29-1 TGCAGCGTCTCTTCCAACCCCAATCAGCCCCAGCATTTT CSVSSNPNQPQHF
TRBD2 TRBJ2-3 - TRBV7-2 TGTGCCAGCAGCCTGGGGGGGGGAAATACGCAGTATTTT CASSLGGGNTQYF
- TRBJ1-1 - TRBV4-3 TGCGCCAGCAGCCAAGATCCCAGGAGGCCTGAAGCTTTCTTT CASSQDPRRPEAFF
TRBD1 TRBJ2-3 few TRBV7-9 TGTGCCAGCAGCTTAGGAAGGTTTCCGGGGACAGGGAAGACAGATACGCAGTATTTT CASSLGRFPGTGKTDTQYF
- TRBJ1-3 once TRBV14 TGTGCCAGCAGCCATGTGGGGTCGGACACCATATATTTT CASSHVGSDTIYF